The 21 T cell receptor beta chains in this list originate from one sample, sequenced in a study of T-cell reconstitution after alpha-beta-depleted transplantation in children. The TCRbeta library incorporated unique molecular identifiers. One entry per CDR3 protein results from TCRdb running MiXCR on the PCR reads. The top ten clones hold about 35% of a sample with fewer than 750,000 distinct CDR3 sequences, more than 20% of them seen once. The sequencing here drew on PBMCs, taken before TCRalphabeta/CD19-depleted stem cell transplant. The source of these receptors is a boy younger than two with Wiskott-Aldrich syndrome, due to receive a stem cell transplant.

This clonotype was observed a handful of times. CDR3 residues: CASSDLRDPTDTQYF. The CDR3 DNA reads TGTGCCAGCAGCGACCTTAGGGACCCCACAGATACGCAGTATTTT. The chain links TRBV7-9 to TRBJ2-3, with D possibly called TRBD1 or TRBD2 (5 bases each). Germline V gene data show CDR1 as SEHNR and CDR2 as FQNEAQ (reference sequence). The CDR3 has 15 amino acids. The V end was cut by 5 bases, the J end by 2 bases, with 14 bases between.

This clonotype was observed a handful of times. The chain is built from TRBV5-1 and TRBJ2-2, with 8 bases that match TRBD2. The CDR3 is 17 amino acids. Germline CDR1 is SGHRS and CDR2 is YFSETQ. Trimming took 4 bases from V and 4 from J; bases not matched to a gene: 12. In DNA, the CDR3 is TGCGCCAGCAGCACGTCGGCGGGACTAGGGGGCACCGGGGAGCTGTTTTTT. Its protein is CASSTSAGLGGTGELFF. Drawing the rest from reference TRBV5-1 and TRBJ2-2, the complete variable domain is KAGVTQTPRYLIKTRGQQVTLSCSPISGHRSVSWYQQTPGQGLQFLFEYFSETQRNKGNFPGRFSGRQFSNSRSEMNVSTLELGDSALYLCASSTSAGLGGTGELFFGEGSRLTVL.

This clonotype was counted a few times. This rearrangement joins TRBV28 to TRBJ1-6; D uncertain. Trimming left V 6 bases short and J 7 bases short, with 16 bases between. CDR1 and CDR2 (germline): MDHEN, SYDVKM. CDR3 length equals 15 residues. Here the CDR3 DNA reads TGTGCCAGCAGCCCTATGACCCAAGGGAATTCACCCCTCCACTTT. It translates to CASSPMTQGNSPLHF.

This clonotype was counted only a few times. The chain links TRBV5-1 to TRBJ2-5; D is uncertain. Germline V gene lookup returns CDR1 SGHRS and CDR2 YFSETQ. The CDR3 totals 15 residues. Trimming left V 4 bases short and J 4 bases short, with 17 bases between. The CDR3 is CASSTSTLSGETQYF. CDR3 nucleotides: TGCGCCAGCAGCACCTCGACGTTATCGGGAGAGACCCAGTACTTC.

The chain carries TRBV11-2 and TRBJ1-6; the D gene is possibly TRBD1 (5 bases). Germline V gives CDR1 SGHAT, CDR2 FQNNGV. CDR3 length equals 16 residues. Trimming cost V 1 base and J 4 bases, with 11 bases left between them. CDR3 coding DNA: TGTGCCAGCAGCTTAGGGGACCTAGGGTATAATTCACCCCTCCACTTT. Protein sequence: CASSLGDLGYNSPLHF.

The genes are TRBV20-1 and TRBJ2-7; D call uncertain. With 1 base removed from V and 0 bases from J, the gap between germline ends came to 13 bases. The germline V gene encodes CDR1 DFQATT and CDR2 SNEGSKA (reference sequence). This CDR3 is built from 15 residues. CDR3 coding DNA: TGCAGTGCTAGAGTAGGAAGGGCCACCTCCTACGAGCAGTACTTC. Its protein is CSARVGRATSYEQYF.

This clonotype occurred a few times. The junction and the germline gene differ at one end; a read error may be behind it. This chain links TRBV10-1 with TRBJ1-2; 7 bases fit TRBD1. Germline values: CDR1 WNHNN, CDR2 SYGVQD (reference sequence). This CDR3 spans 12 amino acids. The CDR3 DNA sequence: TGCGCCAGCAAGGACAGGAGCTATGTCTACACCTTC. This gives the protein CASKDRSYVYTF.

This clonotype has only a few counts. This could be a read error, since a much larger clone is one nucleotide away. The rearrangement uses TRBV11-2 and TRBJ2-7; D not resolved. The CDR3 has 14 residues. From germline, CDR1 is SGHAT and CDR2 FQNNGV. CDR3 DNA: TGTGCCAGCAGCTTCCCCGGCCCAACCAACGAGCATTACTTC. As protein: CASSFPGPTNEHYF.

This clonotype was counted between two and nine times. Relative to the germline gene, one junction end is altered; a read error may explain this. The chain links TRBV20-1 to TRBJ2-1; TRBD2 matches at 7 bases. Germline V gives CDR1 DFQATT, CDR2 SNEGSKA (reference sequence). The CDR3 runs to 12 residues. CDR3 sequence: CSAKRDYNEQFF. The CDR3 DNA reads TGCAGCGCTAAGCGGGACTACAATGAGCAGTTCTTC.

The J gene is TRBJ2-1, the V gene TRBV5-1; TRBD1 matches at 9 bases. V gave up 8 bases and J gave up 4 bases; unmatched junction bases: 4. Germline V gene sequence: CDR1 SGHRS, CDR2 YFSETQ. This CDR3 region has 13 residues. CDR3 in DNA: TGCGCCAGAGGACAGGGGCCTTACAATGAGCAGTTCTTC. It yields the protein CARGQGPYNEQFF.

The rearrangement links TRBV20-1 to TRBJ2-5; D not resolved. Trimming pared 1 base from V and 5 bases from J, leaving 8 bases between. Looked up from germline, CDR1 is DFQATT and CDR2 is SNEGSKA (reference sequence). This CDR3 contains 12 residues. The CDR3 region is CSARVVDETQYF. CDR3 nucleotides: TGCAGTGCTAGAGTGGTGGATGAGACCCAGTACTTC.

The V and J genes are TRBV20-1 and TRBJ1-5; D remains ambiguous. The germline CDR1 and CDR2 sequences are DFQATT and SNEGSKA (reference sequence). This CDR3 is 15 amino acids long. The V end lost 3 bases, the J end lost 7 bases, and 19 bases lay between the germline ends. The chain's CDR3 is CSASAGRLSGQPQHF. DNA of the CDR3: TGCAGTGCTAGCGCCGGTCGATTATCGGGGCAGCCCCAGCATTTT.

V and J are TRBV5-1 and TRBJ2-2, with D hard to call. CDR1 SGHRS and CDR2 YFSETQ come from the germline V gene. The CDR3 runs to 15 residues. Trimming took 4 bases from V and 3 from J, leaving 13 bases between them. This chain's CDR3 is CASSARSADTGELFF. CDR3 sequence (DNA): TGCGCCAGCAGCGCCCGATCAGCAGACACCGGGGAGCTGTTTTTT.

V usage is TRBV7-6 and J usage is TRBJ2-1, with 14 bases lining up with TRBD2. The CDR3 sequence is 17 residues long. Unmatched junction bases numbered 7, after V lost 2 bases and J lost 7 bases. Germline V gene data show CDR1 as SGHVS and CDR2 as FNYEAQ. DNA of the CDR3: TGTGCCAGCAGCTTACTTTCGAGACTAGCGGGAGGGAATGAGCAGTTCTTC. Translation gives CASSLLSRLAGGNEQFF.

The table lists this clonotype with a few counts. The chain joins TRBV7-6 to TRBJ2-3; 9 nucleotides line up with TRBD2. This CDR3 is built from 16 residues. Germline-derived CDR1 and CDR2 are SGHVS and FNYEAQ. The J segment lost 4 bases and the V segment lost 2 bases, leaving 7 bases of the junction unmatched. CDR3 bases: TGTGCCAGCAGCTTAACTAGCGCGGGAGGGCCAGATACGCAGTATTTT. This translates into CASSLTSAGGPDTQYF.

V usage is TRBV12-3 or TRBV12-4 and J usage is TRBJ2-1; D might be TRBD2 (6 bases). V gave up 7 bases and J gave up 6 bases, with 7 bases separating them. The CDR3 extends over 11 amino acids. The CDR3 nucleotides are TGTGCCAGCATGGGGGGCAATGAGCAGTTCTTC. Translated, it gives CASMGGNEQFF.

The gene calls are TRBV7-9 and TRBJ2-1; 8 bases fit TRBD2. The CDR3 has 15 residues. Trimming cost V 4 bases and J 8 bases; bases outside gene matches: 10. Germline loops: CDR1 SEHNR, CDR2 FQNEAQ (reference sequence). Here the CDR3 DNA reads TGTGCCAGCAGCTCGGGACTAGGGGGTGTCGATGAGCAGTTCTTC. Residues: CASSSGLGGVDEQFF.

J is TRBJ2-1 and V is TRBV4-1, with 7 bases identical to TRBD2. The V gene end was trimmed by 3 bases and the J gene end by 4 bases; junction bases not matched to a gene: 9. This CDR3 is 16 amino acids long. CDR1 and CDR2 (germline): MGHRA, YSYEKL. This chain's CDR3 is CASSQPGLSAYNEQFF. DNA for the CDR3: TGCGCCAGCAGCCAGCCGGGACTATCGGCTTACAATGAGCAGTTCTTC.

The genes are TRBV10-3 and TRBJ1-1, with 9 bases aligning to TRBD1. V lost 7 bases, J lost 5 bases, and 5 bases stayed unmatched. This CDR3 has 13 amino acids. Germline V lookup: CDR1 ENHRY, CDR2 SYGVKD. CDR3 coding DNA: TGTGCCATCACCCTTGACAGGGGGACTGAAGCTTTCTTT. As protein: CAITLDRGTEAFF.

The J gene is TRBJ2-7, the V gene TRBV2; possibly TRBD2 for D (7 bases). Trimming took off 5 bases at V and 3 bases at J, with 17 bases between the two ends. This CDR3 comprises 15 residues. CDR1 SNHLY and CDR2 FYNNEI come from the germline V gene. For the CDR3, the DNA is TGTGCCAGCAGTAAATCCAGCGGGACATTCTACGAGCAGTACTTC. Protein product: CASSKSSGTFYEQYF.

This clonotype was seen a single time. This chain joins TRBV6-5 and TRBJ2-7; 7 bases map to TRBD1. The CDR3 totals 13 residues. Germline loops: CDR1 MNHEY, CDR2 SVGAGI. V lost 2 bases, J lost 4 bases, and 2 bases stayed unmatched. The CDR3 is CASSYRDSYEQYF. The DNA for the CDR3 is TGTGCCAGCAGTTACCGGGACAGTTACGAGCAGTACTTC.